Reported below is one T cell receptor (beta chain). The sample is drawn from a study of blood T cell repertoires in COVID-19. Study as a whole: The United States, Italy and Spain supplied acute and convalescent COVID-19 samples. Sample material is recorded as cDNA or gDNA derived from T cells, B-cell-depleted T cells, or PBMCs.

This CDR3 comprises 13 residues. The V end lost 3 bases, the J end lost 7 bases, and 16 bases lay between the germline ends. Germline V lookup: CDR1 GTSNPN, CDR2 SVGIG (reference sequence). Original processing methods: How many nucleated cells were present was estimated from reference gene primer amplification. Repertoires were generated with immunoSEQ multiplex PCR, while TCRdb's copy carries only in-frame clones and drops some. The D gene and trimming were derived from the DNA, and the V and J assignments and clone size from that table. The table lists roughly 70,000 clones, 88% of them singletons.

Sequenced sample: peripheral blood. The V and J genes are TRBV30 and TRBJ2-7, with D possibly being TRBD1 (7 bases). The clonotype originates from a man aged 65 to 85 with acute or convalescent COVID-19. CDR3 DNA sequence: TGTGCCTGGAGCGGAGGGGGCGTAGGAGAGCAGTACTTC. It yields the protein CAWSGGGVGEQYF.